These 13 T cell receptor beta chains were all obtained from the same sample, sequenced in a study of blood T cell repertoires in COVID-19. Here immunoSEQ multiplex PCR was the method, and the copy in TCRdb shows in-frame clones only, minus some. The data contain tens of thousands of clones, 90% of them singletons. The sequencing input was peripheral blood. The receptor source for this set is a human donor in a cohort sampled during active COVID-19.

The chain uses TRBV5-1 and TRBJ2-7; 7 bases map to TRBD2. The V and J ends lost 0 bases and 2 bases, in that order; junction bases with no gene match: 5. Per germline, CDR1 SGHRS and CDR2 YFSETQ. The CDR3 loop spans 15 amino acids. For the CDR3, the DNA is TGCGCCAGCAGCTTGGGGGCTAGCGGACCCTACGAGCAGTACTTC. Translation gives CASSLGASGPYEQYF. Full variable domain (missing parts from reference TRBV5-1 and TRBJ2-7): KAGVTQTPRYLIKTRGQQVTLSCSPISGHRSVSWYQQTPGQGLQFLFEYFSETQRNKGNFPGRFSGRQFSNSRSEMNVSTLELGDSALYLCASSLGASGPYEQYFGPGTRLTVT.

The rearrangement uses TRBV5-6 and TRBJ2-2; tentatively, D is TRBD1 (6 bases). Germline CDR1 is SGHDT and CDR2 is YYEEEE. The length of the CDR3 is 14 residues. Trimming stripped 4 bases from V and 1 base from J, with 8 bases between. CDR3 coding DNA: TGTGCCAGCAGCGTGACAGGGAACACCGGGGAGCTGTTTTTT. Protein product: CASSVTGNTGELFF.

The V gene is TRBV7-2, the J gene TRBJ1-5; no reliable D call. Germline values: CDR1 SGHTA, CDR2 FQGNSA. The CDR3 extends over 15 amino acids. Between the trimmed V and J ends, which lost 5 bases and 1 base, there was a span of 12 bases. CDR3 nucleotides: TGTGCCAGCAGCCCCAGGCCATTCAGCAATCAGCCCCAGCATTTT. Its translation is CASSPRPFSNQPQHF.

This clone was detected only a few times. The CDR3 bases are TGTGCCAGCAGTTACCCGACCGGCGGGAGGAACGAGCAGTACTTC. Its translation: CASSYPTGGRNEQYF. The chain combines TRBV6-2 or TRBV6-3 with TRBJ2-7, with TRBD2 matching 8 bases. V was clipped by 2 bases and J by 5 bases; unmatched bases: 8. The germline V gene has CDR1 MNHEY and CDR2 SVGEGT. The CDR3 covers 15 residues.

V and J are TRBV21-1 and TRBJ1-1. TRBV21-1 is annotated as a pseudogene. CDR3 length: 13 amino acids. CDR3: CARLTPRETEAFF. The CDR3 DNA is TGTGCCAGGTTGACACCCCGGGAAACTGAAGCTTTCTTT.

This chain links TRBV6-2 or TRBV6-3 with TRBJ1-1; 7 bases agree with TRBD1. The length of the CDR3 is 14 residues. V shed 5 bases and J 4 bases; nucleotides not matched to a gene: 7. The germline CDR1 and CDR2 sequences are MNHEY and SVGEGT. CDR3: CASSDNRGVTEAFF. CDR3 nucleotide sequence: TGTGCCAGCAGTGATAACAGGGGAGTCACTGAAGCTTTCTTT.

The rearrangement uses TRBV7-9 and TRBJ2-7; 8 bases are shared with TRBD2. The CDR3 is made up of 18 amino acids. Germline V lookup: CDR1 SEHNR, CDR2 FQNEAQ (reference sequence). V was pared by 2 bases and J by 4 bases, with 16 bases of the junction left unmatched. DNA of the CDR3: TGTGCCAGCAGCTTACGGGGGGGTAGGGACCTCCAGCTGTACGAGCAGTACTTC. Translated: CASSLRGGRDLQLYEQYF.

This sequence joins TRBV10-3 and TRBJ2-2; TRBD1 might be the D (6 bases). The CDR3 sequence is 17 residues long. The V gene lost 3 bases and the J gene lost 0 bases, with 14 bases spanning the gap. Germline V gene sequence: CDR1 ENHRY, CDR2 SYGVKD. The CDR3 nucleotides read TGTGCCATCAGTGACAGGACAGCTGCAACGAACACCGGGGAGCTGTTTTTT. This codes for CAISDRTAATNTGELFF.

Here the CDR3 DNA reads TGTGCCAGCAGGGACCCGGGACTAGCGGATACGCAGTATTTT. Its translation is CASRDPGLADTQYF. The genes are TRBV6-5 and TRBJ2-3; 10 bases are shared with TRBD2. V shed 6 bases, J shed 6 bases, and the junction held 6 bases outside the gene matches. The CDR3 has 14 residues. Germline V CDR1 and CDR2: MNHEY, SVGAGI.

The genes are TRBV2 and TRBJ1-1, with D perhaps TRBD1 (6 bases). V was pared by 4 bases and J by 4 bases, with 10 bases between. This CDR3 contains 13 residues. Germline V gives CDR1 SNHLY, CDR2 FYNNEI. CDR3 DNA: TGTGCCAGCAGTGCTACAGGGACCACTGAAGCTTTCTTT. It encodes CASSATGTTEAFF.

The genes are TRBV27 and TRBJ2-1; 9 bases agree with TRBD1. This CDR3 comprises 14 residues. The J segment lost 7 bases and the V segment lost 5 bases, leaving 6 bases of the junction unmatched. Germline assignment: CDR1 MNHEY and CDR2 SMNVEV (reference sequence). The chain's CDR3 is CASSVRDRANEQFF. In nucleotides, the CDR3 is TGTGCCAGCAGTGTACGGGACAGGGCGAATGAGCAGTTCTTC.

The chain carries TRBV5-6 and TRBJ2-2; the D gene is possibly TRBD1 (5 bases). Between the trimmed V and J ends, which lost 5 bases and 2 bases, there was a span of 7 bases. Germline-derived CDR1 and CDR2 are SGHDT and YYEEEE. The length of the CDR3 is 13 residues. The CDR3 spells CASRGVNTGELFF. As DNA, the CDR3 is TGTGCCAGCAGAGGGGTTAACACCGGGGAGCTGTTTTTT.

The CDR3 DNA is TGTGCCAGCAGCGGGGGACTAGCGGTTTACAATGAGCAGTTCTTC. Amino acids: CASSGGLAVYNEQFF. The rearrangement joins TRBV5-4 to TRBJ2-1; TRBD2 aligns across 11 bases. Germline V gene data show CDR1 as SGHNT and CDR2 as YYREEE (reference sequence). Germline trimming cut 4 bases from V and 4 bases from J; bases unmatched to any gene: 4. The CDR3 covers 15 residues.